The clone carrying this TCR beta chain was counted at least ten times. Alongside a J-beta primer mix, a sample-barcoded 5' primer served in a second PCR lasting roughly 6 to 11 cycles. TCRdb re-called the 5' RACE reads with MiXCR, one entry per CDR3 protein. The repertoire consists of around 670,000 distinct CDR3 sequences, with about 30% occurring once and the leading ten covering around 14%. The sample is drawn from a study of blood T cells in healthy people across ages. Germline V lookup: CDR1 SGHTA, CDR2 FQGNSA. The CDR3 consists of 15 residues. The V end lost 1 base, the J end lost 4 bases, and 14 bases lay between the germline ends.

The rearrangement uses TRBV7-2 and TRBJ2-7; possibly TRBD2 for D (6 bases). The sequenced sample consisted of blood. The sequence derives from a woman older than 75 in good health. The CDR3 here is CASSLVGTQRYEQYF. As DNA, the CDR3 is TGTGCCAGCAGCTTAGTTGGGACTCAGAGATACGAGCAGTACTTC.